These 32 T cell receptor beta chains were all obtained from the same sample, sequenced in a study of T cell responses to AZD1222 COVID-19 vaccine. Measured with immunoSEQ multiplex PCR; TCRdb has only the in-frame clones, and not every one. The sample lists 86,000 or so clones; roughly 87% were seen once. Sequenced material: peripheral blood, taken on day 0 of AZD1222 vaccination. All receptors derive from an adult in good health.

This chain connects TRBV18 to TRBJ2-5; 12 nucleotides align to TRBD2. This CDR3 is built from 16 residues. Trimming removed 2 bases from V and 2 bases from J; junction bases left unmatched: 3. Germline assignment: CDR1 KGHSH and CDR2 LQKENI. CDR3: CASSPSSGRVQETQYF. CDR3 DNA: TGTGCCAGCTCACCATCTAGCGGGAGGGTTCAAGAGACCCAGTACTTC.

This chain uses TRBV7-2 with TRBJ2-7, with 9 bases fitting TRBD1. The V and J ends lost 1 base and 6 bases, in that order; junction bases with no gene match: 7. The length of the CDR3 is 15 residues. Germline values: CDR1 SGHTA, CDR2 FQGNSA. This chain's CDR3 is CASSLGGTGLSEQYF. The CDR3 DNA follows: TGTGCCAGCAGCTTAGGAGGGACAGGGCTCTCCGAGCAGTACTTC.

The chain uses TRBV7-2 and TRBJ2-3; 8 nucleotides match TRBD2. Germline V lookup: CDR1 SGHTA, CDR2 FQGNSA. The V segment lost 8 bases and the J segment 7 bases; nucleotides outside the gene matches: 8. CDR3 length: 13 amino acids. The CDR3 loop is CASEGGGRNTQYF. CDR3 DNA sequence: TGTGCCAGCGAGGGCGGGGGGCGTAATACGCAGTATTTT. Variable domain in full (rest from reference TRBV7-2 and TRBJ2-3): GAGVSQSPSNKVTEKGKDVELRCDPISGHTALYWYRQSLGQGLEFLIYFQGNSAPDKSGLPSDRFSAERTGGSVSTLTIQRTQQEDSAVYLCASEGGGRNTQYFGPGTRLTVL.

V is TRBV19 and J is TRBJ2-5; D not certain. Trimming removed 6 bases from V and 3 bases from J, with 14 bases in between. The CDR3 consists of 14 residues. The germline V gene has CDR1 LNHDA and CDR2 SQIVND (reference sequence). CDR3 in DNA: TGTGCCAGTAGCCAGGCTCAGGCGGAAGAGACCCAGTACTTC. Its translation is CASSQAQAEETQYF. Using reference TRBV19 and TRBJ2-5 for the parts outside the CDR3, the full variable domain is DGGITQSPKYLFRKEGQNVTLSCEQNLNHDAMYWYRQDPGQGLRLIYYSQIVNDFQKGDIAEGYSVSREKKESFPLTVTSAQKNPTAFYLCASSQAQAEETQYFGPGTRLLVL.

The CDR3 nucleotides read TGTGCCAGCAGCTTGGCTGCCCCAGCTAACTATGGCTACACCTTC. Protein: CASSLAAPANYGYTF. The chain employs TRBV5-4 and TRBJ1-2, with D unresolved. CDR3 size: 15 residues. Trimming shortened V by 0 bases and J by 0 bases, and 9 bases separated the two germline ends. Germline assignment: CDR1 SGHNT and CDR2 YYREEE (reference sequence).

The V call is TRBV7-9, the J call TRBJ2-7; D might be TRBD1 or TRBD2, each matching 6 bases. CDR3 length: 15 amino acids. Germline CDR1 is SEHNR and CDR2 is FQNEAQ (reference sequence). V lost 4 bases to trimming and J lost 2 bases, with 15 bases between them. The CDR3 region is CASSSDHREAYEQYF. CDR3 in DNA: TGTGCCAGCAGCTCGGACCACAGGGAGGCCTACGAGCAGTACTTC.

V usage is TRBV5-1 and J usage is TRBJ2-2; no definite D call. The CDR3 extends over 12 amino acids. Trimming removed 1 base from V and 2 bases from J, with 0 bases in between. Germline V gives CDR1 SGHRS, CDR2 YFSETQ. The DNA of the CDR3 is TGCGCCAGCAGCTTGAACACCGGGGAGCTGTTTTTT. This encodes CASSLNTGELFF.

The genes are TRBV10-2 and TRBJ2-5; 9 positions match TRBD2. Germline V CDR1 and CDR2: WSHSY, SAAADI. The J segment lost 5 bases and the V segment lost 6 bases, leaving 10 bases of the junction unmatched. This CDR3 spans 15 amino acids. The DNA of the CDR3 is TGCGCCAGCAGACCCTCCGGGACTAGCAGGGAGACCCAGTACTTC. This encodes CASRPSGTSRETQYF.

The genes are TRBV11-2 and TRBJ2-2, with D tentatively TRBD2 (6 bases). Germline loops: CDR1 SGHAT, CDR2 FQNNGV. The V and J ends lost 1 base and 6 bases respectively, with 15 bases between them. This CDR3 has 16 residues. The CDR3 loop is CASSLVRLASAGELFF. Written as DNA, the CDR3 is TGTGCCAGCAGCTTAGTTCGGCTAGCGAGTGCCGGGGAGCTGTTTTTT.

This clone was counted a single time. CDR3 coding DNA: TGTGCCTGGAGCCCCTTGAGCGGGAGGGCCGGAGGGGAGCTGTTTTTT. It yields the protein CAWSPLSGRAGGELFF. The chain combines TRBV30 with TRBJ2-2; 10 nucleotides align to TRBD2. Germline CDR1 is GTSNPN and CDR2 is SVGIG (reference sequence). CDR3 length equals 16 residues. The V segment lost 3 bases and the J segment 8 bases; nucleotides outside the gene matches: 12.

This clone was detected only a few times. The chain carries TRBV10-1 and TRBJ2-7, with D perhaps TRBD1 (5 bases). The germline V and J ends were trimmed by 0 bases and 4 bases, with 10 bases remaining between them. This CDR3 comprises 14 residues. Germline V lookup: CDR1 WNHNN, CDR2 SYGVQD (reference sequence). The CDR3 loop is CASSESKGFYEQYF. The CDR3 nucleotides are TGCGCCAGCAGTGAGTCGAAGGGGTTTTACGAGCAGTACTTC.

The chain uses TRBV15 and TRBJ2-5, with TRBD1 identical over 10 bases. Germline V gene sequence: CDR1 LNHNV, CDR2 YYDKDF (reference sequence). With 5 bases clipped from V and 5 bases from J, the junction kept 8 bases outside the gene matches. This CDR3 is built from 15 residues. CDR3: CATSRGTGAGETQYF. For the CDR3, the DNA is TGTGCCACCAGCCGAGGGACAGGGGCAGGGGAGACCCAGTACTTC. Supplemented by reference TRBV15 and TRBJ2-5, the full variable domain reads DAMVIQNPRYQVTQFGKPVTLSCSQTLNHNVMYWYQQKSSQAPKLLFHYYDKDFNNEADTPDNFQSRRPNTSFCFLDIRSPGLGDTAMYLCATSRGTGAGETQYFGPGTRLLVL.

The V gene is TRBV25-1, the J gene TRBJ1-4, with a weak D call TRBD1 (6 bases). The CDR3 loop spans 14 amino acids. CDR1 and CDR2 (germline): MGHDK, SYGVNS. Trimming shortened V by 2 bases and J by 11 bases, and 15 bases separated the two germline ends. This CDR3 reads CASSEPARGFKLFF. DNA for the CDR3: TGTGCCAGCAGTGAACCCGCCAGGGGATTCAAACTGTTTTTT.

The chain has TRBV6-5 and TRBJ1-1; D gene uncertain. In germline, CDR1 is MNHEY, CDR2 SVGAGI. Trimming removed 5 bases from V and 0 bases from J, with 7 bases in between. The CDR3 contains 13 residues. CDR3 amino acids: CASSRELNTEAFF. DNA for the CDR3: TGTGCCAGCAGTCGCGAATTGAACACTGAAGCTTTCTTT.

CDR3 nucleotide sequence: TGTGCCAGCAGCTTAGAGGGGGGGACGGCTGAAGCTTTCTTT. Translated, it gives CASSLEGGTAEAFF. J is TRBJ1-1 and V is TRBV7-9; TRBD1 is a possible D gene (6 bases). The CDR3 totals 14 residues. Trimming shortened V by 1 base and J by 6 bases, and 12 bases separated the two germline ends. The germline V gene has CDR1 SEHNR and CDR2 FQNEAQ (reference sequence).

The chain carries TRBV7-8 and TRBJ1-1; D is unclear. This CDR3 has 14 amino acids. Trimming left V 3 bases short and J 2 bases short, with 10 bases between. The germline V gene has CDR1 SGHVS and CDR2 FQNEAQ. CDR3 amino acids: CASSFGAVNTEAFF. DNA of the CDR3: TGTGCCAGCAGCTTTGGCGCAGTTAACACTGAAGCTTTCTTT.

The chain joins TRBV6-1 to TRBJ2-3, with D possibly being TRBD1 or TRBD2 (5 bases each). Germline CDR1 is MNHNS and CDR2 is SASEGT. This CDR3 is built from 15 residues. V was shortened by 2 bases and J by 2 bases, with 11 bases between the two germline ends. CDR3 bases: TGTGCCAGCAGTGAAAGCGGACATCTCACAGATACGCAGTATTTT. This encodes CASSESGHLTDTQYF.

DNA for the CDR3: TGTGCCAGCTCACCCACCGTGGGGCCCCGAGCCCACAATGAGCAGTTCTTC. Its translation: CASSPTVGPRAHNEQFF. V gene TRBV18 combines with J gene TRBJ2-1; D is possibly TRBD1 (5 bases). CDR1 is KGHSH, CDR2 LQKENI, per germline. CDR3 length equals 17 residues. Trimming removed 3 bases from V and 5 bases from J, with 20 bases in between.

The V and J genes are TRBV5-8 and TRBJ1-6; the match to TRBD1 covers 7 bases. CDR3 length equals 14 residues. The J segment lost 7 bases and the V segment lost 3 bases, leaving 4 bases of the junction unmatched. From germline, CDR1 is SGHTS and CDR2 YDEGEE. The CDR3 loop reads CASSWRDSNSPLHF. The CDR3 nucleotides are TGTGCCAGCAGCTGGAGGGACAGCAATTCACCCCTCCACTTT.

The CDR3 sequence is CASSFRDNSGNTIYF. The CDR3 DNA reads TGTGCCAGCAGCTTCCGGGACAACTCTGGAAACACCATATATTTT. The genes are TRBV11-3 and TRBJ1-3; TRBD1 might be the D (6 bases). Trimming stripped 3 bases from V and 0 bases from J, with 9 bases between. The CDR3 loop spans 15 amino acids. Germline CDR1 SGHNT, CDR2 YENEEA. Using reference TRBV11-3 and TRBJ1-3 for the parts outside the CDR3, the full variable domain is EAGVVQSPRYKIIEKKQPVAFWCNPISGHNTLYWYLQNLGQGPELLIRYENEEAVDDSQLPKDRFSAERLKGVDSTLKIQPAELGDSAVYLCASSFRDNSGNTIYFGEGSWLTVV.

The chain joins TRBV5-6 to TRBJ1-5; 8 bases match TRBD1. Germline loops: CDR1 SGHDT, CDR2 YYEEEE. The V gene end was trimmed by 1 base and the J gene end by 4 bases; junction bases not matched to a gene: 7. This CDR3 comprises 16 residues. As DNA, the CDR3 is TGTGCCAGCAGCTTGAGGACAGGGTCGGGAAATCAGCCCCAGCATTTT. Protein product: CASSLRTGSGNQPQHF.

The chain has TRBV5-5 and TRBJ2-3; tentative D call: TRBD1 (5 bases). Trimming took 0 bases from V and 3 from J, leaving 8 bases between them. CDR3 length: 14 residues. CDR1 and CDR2 (germline): SGHKS, YYEKEE (reference sequence). CDR3 in amino acids: CASSLGSGTDTQYF. CDR3 nucleotides: TGTGCCAGCAGCTTGGGGTCAGGGACAGATACGCAGTATTTT.

The chain joins TRBV29-1 to TRBJ1-5; D ambiguous. The germline V gene has CDR1 SQVTM and CDR2 ANQGSEA. The V and J ends lost 6 bases and 0 bases respectively, with 9 bases between them. The CDR3 consists of 13 residues. The CDR3 DNA sequence: TGCAGCGTCTCCGGAGGTAGCAATCAGCCCCAGCATTTT. This encodes CSVSGGSNQPQHF.

V and J are TRBV5-4 and TRBJ2-1; 9 bases are shared with TRBD2. The junction had 11 bases not matched to a gene; V was cut back by 0 bases and J by 7 bases. The CDR3 has 17 residues. In germline, CDR1 is SGHNT, CDR2 YYREEE (reference sequence). CDR3 residues: CASSLARGLAGLNEQFF. The CDR3 nucleotides read TGTGCCAGCAGCTTGGCCAGGGGCCTAGCGGGATTGAATGAGCAGTTCTTC.

The rearrangement uses TRBV24-1 and TRBJ2-3; TRBD2 is a possible D gene (5 bases). Trimming took 2 bases from V and 4 from J, leaving 12 bases between them. There are 15 residues in the CDR3. The germline V gene encodes CDR1 KGHDR and CDR2 SFDVKD. The CDR3 spells CATSDSTTMADTQYF. DNA of the CDR3: TGTGCCACCAGTGATTCGACGACTATGGCAGATACGCAGTATTTT.

The chain couples TRBV11-2 to TRBJ2-2; 7 nucleotides match TRBD1. CDR1 SGHAT and CDR2 FQNNGV come from the germline V gene. CDR3 length: 15 residues. The V gene end was trimmed by 5 bases and the J gene end by 1 base; junction bases not matched to a gene: 4. Here the CDR3 reads CASSPRTGNTGELFF. CDR3 sequence (DNA): TGTGCCAGCAGCCCCCGGACAGGGAACACCGGGGAGCTGTTTTTT. Full variable domain (rest looked up from reference TRBV11-2 and TRBJ2-2): EAGVAQSPRYKIIEKRQSVAFWCNPISGHATLYWYQQILGQGPKLLIQFQNNGVVDDSQLPKDRFSAERLKGVDSTLKIQPAKLEDSAVYLCASSPRTGNTGELFFGEGSRLTVL.

This chain links TRBV5-4 with TRBJ2-1; no firm D call. With 3 bases removed from V and 7 bases from J, the gap between germline ends came to 17 bases. The germline gives CDR1 SGHNT, CDR2 YYREEE (reference sequence). CDR3 length equals 15 residues. The CDR3 sequence: CASSSRRSGGNEQFF. For the CDR3, the DNA is TGTGCCAGCAGCTCCCGGCGATCAGGTGGGAATGAGCAGTTCTTC.

This clone was seen once. This rearrangement joins TRBV24-1 to TRBJ2-2; D gene unclear. The V gene's germline CDR1 is KGHDR and CDR2 SFDVKD. V dropped 3 bases and J dropped 4 bases, with 8 bases sitting between them. The CDR3 consists of 14 residues. CDR3 amino acids: CATSDPSATGELFF. The DNA of the CDR3 is TGTGCCACCAGTGATCCGTCGGCCACCGGGGAGCTGTTTTTT.

J is TRBJ2-7 and V is TRBV18, with TRBD2 as a possible D gene (6 bases). V was trimmed by 7 bases and J by 4 bases, leaving 20 bases between them. The CDR3 is 15 amino acids. Per the germline V gene, CDR1 is KGHSH and CDR2 is LQKENI. CDR3 sequence: CASLTAIGAGYEQYF. For the CDR3, the DNA is TGTGCCAGCTTAACCGCGATCGGGGCGGGGTACGAGCAGTACTTC.

This chain joins TRBV6-5 and TRBJ1-5; D unclear. The germline V and J ends were trimmed by 2 bases and 0 bases, with 8 bases remaining between them. The CDR3 is 15 residues long. Germline V gene data show CDR1 as MNHEY and CDR2 as SVGAGI. The CDR3 DNA reads as TGTGCCAGCAGTTACGGGTGGGCTAGCAATCAGCCCCAGCATTTT. It yields the protein CASSYGWASNQPQHF.

This chain uses TRBV7-2 with TRBJ2-1; 11 positions agree with TRBD1. V gave up 6 bases and J gave up 3 bases; unmatched junction bases: 4. CDR3 length: 15 amino acids. Germline lookup yields CDR1 SGHTA and CDR2 FQGNSA. The CDR3 sequence is CASSTGTGGYNEQFF. The CDR3 nucleotides are TGTGCCAGCAGTACCGGGACAGGGGGCTACAATGAGCAGTTCTTC.

The genes are TRBV19 and TRBJ1-1, with D possibly being TRBD1 (6 bases). Per the germline V gene, CDR1 is LNHDA and CDR2 is SQIVND (reference sequence). The CDR3 has 14 amino acids. V lost 7 bases, J lost 2 bases, and 14 bases lay in between. The CDR3 DNA is TGTGCCAGTAAGGACAGCCTAGGAAACACTGAAGCTTTCTTT. Amino acids: CASKDSLGNTEAFF.